Presented here are 7 T cell receptor beta chains from one specimen sequenced in a study of control samples from healthy donors and cancer patients. Data came from immunoSEQ multiplex PCR; TCRdb stores just in-frame clones and leaves some out. The sample has approximately 150,000 clones, around 90% seen once; the top ten hold more than 1.5%. The sample taken for sequencing was blood. Receptor source: a man aged 18 to 29 in good health.

V and J are TRBV20-1 and TRBJ1-1; D uncertain. Trimming took off 3 bases at V and 3 bases at J, with 14 bases between the two ends. From germline, CDR1 is DFQATT and CDR2 SNEGSKA (reference sequence). This CDR3 is 14 amino acids long. The CDR3 reads CSASRPRADTEAFF. The CDR3 region has the DNA TGCAGTGCTAGTAGGCCGAGGGCGGACACTGAAGCTTTCTTT.

The chain links TRBV19 to TRBJ1-1, with TRBD1 identical over 9 bases. The CDR3 contains 17 residues. Unmatched junction bases numbered 8, after V lost 0 bases and J lost 3 bases. Germline values: CDR1 LNHDA, CDR2 SQIVND (reference sequence). This chain's CDR3 is CASSIDLGYRGHTEAFF. As DNA, the CDR3 is TGTGCCAGTAGTATAGATCTTGGCTACAGGGGGCACACTGAAGCTTTCTTT.

CDR3 region: CAWSTSQGGTDTQYF. CDR3 in DNA: TGTGCCTGGAGTACGAGCCAGGGAGGTACAGATACGCAGTATTTT. The J gene is TRBJ2-3, the V gene TRBV30; D may be TRBD2 (6 bases). The CDR3 extends over 15 amino acids. Germline V CDR1 and CDR2: GTSNPN, SVGIG (reference sequence). V was clipped by 2 bases and J by 3 bases, with 15 bases between them.

Here the CDR3 DNA reads TGCAGTGCTAGTCAGAGTGGCTCAGAGTATCAGCCCCAGCATTTT. It encodes CSASQSGSEYQPQHF. The chain combines TRBV20-1 with TRBJ1-5; no definite D call. CDR1 is DFQATT and CDR2 is SNEGSKA in the germline V gene (reference sequence). The CDR3 is made up of 15 amino acids. V gave up 3 bases and J gave up 5 bases, with 17 bases separating them.

The V and J genes are TRBV6-4 and TRBJ2-7; D perhaps matches TRBD2 (5 bases). This CDR3 has 16 residues. Per germline, CDR1 MRHNA and CDR2 SNTAGT. V was shortened by 4 bases and J by 3 bases, with 19 bases between the two germline ends. The DNA of the CDR3 is TGTGCCAGCAGTGCCCCGGGCGGGTTGGCAATCTACGAGCAGTACTTC. As protein: CASSAPGGLAIYEQYF.

The V gene is TRBV7-2, the J gene TRBJ2-1; 15 bases match TRBD2. CDR3 length: 16 residues. CDR1 is SGHTA and CDR2 is FQGNSA in the germline V gene. Unmatched junction bases numbered 8, after V lost 5 bases and J lost 9 bases. The CDR3 protein is CASSHGTSGGQGEQFF. Written as DNA, the CDR3 is TGTGCCAGCAGCCACGGGACTAGCGGGGGGCAGGGTGAGCAGTTCTTC.

For the CDR3, the DNA is TGTGCCAGCAGCCGAGGACAGACCTACAATGAGCAGTTCTTC. Translating it yields CASSRGQTYNEQFF. The gene calls are TRBV5-8 and TRBJ2-1; maybe TRBD1 (6 bases). The CDR3 has 14 amino acids. Trimming left V 4 bases short and J 2 bases short, with 10 bases between. CDR1 is SGHTS and CDR2 is YDEGEE in the germline V gene.